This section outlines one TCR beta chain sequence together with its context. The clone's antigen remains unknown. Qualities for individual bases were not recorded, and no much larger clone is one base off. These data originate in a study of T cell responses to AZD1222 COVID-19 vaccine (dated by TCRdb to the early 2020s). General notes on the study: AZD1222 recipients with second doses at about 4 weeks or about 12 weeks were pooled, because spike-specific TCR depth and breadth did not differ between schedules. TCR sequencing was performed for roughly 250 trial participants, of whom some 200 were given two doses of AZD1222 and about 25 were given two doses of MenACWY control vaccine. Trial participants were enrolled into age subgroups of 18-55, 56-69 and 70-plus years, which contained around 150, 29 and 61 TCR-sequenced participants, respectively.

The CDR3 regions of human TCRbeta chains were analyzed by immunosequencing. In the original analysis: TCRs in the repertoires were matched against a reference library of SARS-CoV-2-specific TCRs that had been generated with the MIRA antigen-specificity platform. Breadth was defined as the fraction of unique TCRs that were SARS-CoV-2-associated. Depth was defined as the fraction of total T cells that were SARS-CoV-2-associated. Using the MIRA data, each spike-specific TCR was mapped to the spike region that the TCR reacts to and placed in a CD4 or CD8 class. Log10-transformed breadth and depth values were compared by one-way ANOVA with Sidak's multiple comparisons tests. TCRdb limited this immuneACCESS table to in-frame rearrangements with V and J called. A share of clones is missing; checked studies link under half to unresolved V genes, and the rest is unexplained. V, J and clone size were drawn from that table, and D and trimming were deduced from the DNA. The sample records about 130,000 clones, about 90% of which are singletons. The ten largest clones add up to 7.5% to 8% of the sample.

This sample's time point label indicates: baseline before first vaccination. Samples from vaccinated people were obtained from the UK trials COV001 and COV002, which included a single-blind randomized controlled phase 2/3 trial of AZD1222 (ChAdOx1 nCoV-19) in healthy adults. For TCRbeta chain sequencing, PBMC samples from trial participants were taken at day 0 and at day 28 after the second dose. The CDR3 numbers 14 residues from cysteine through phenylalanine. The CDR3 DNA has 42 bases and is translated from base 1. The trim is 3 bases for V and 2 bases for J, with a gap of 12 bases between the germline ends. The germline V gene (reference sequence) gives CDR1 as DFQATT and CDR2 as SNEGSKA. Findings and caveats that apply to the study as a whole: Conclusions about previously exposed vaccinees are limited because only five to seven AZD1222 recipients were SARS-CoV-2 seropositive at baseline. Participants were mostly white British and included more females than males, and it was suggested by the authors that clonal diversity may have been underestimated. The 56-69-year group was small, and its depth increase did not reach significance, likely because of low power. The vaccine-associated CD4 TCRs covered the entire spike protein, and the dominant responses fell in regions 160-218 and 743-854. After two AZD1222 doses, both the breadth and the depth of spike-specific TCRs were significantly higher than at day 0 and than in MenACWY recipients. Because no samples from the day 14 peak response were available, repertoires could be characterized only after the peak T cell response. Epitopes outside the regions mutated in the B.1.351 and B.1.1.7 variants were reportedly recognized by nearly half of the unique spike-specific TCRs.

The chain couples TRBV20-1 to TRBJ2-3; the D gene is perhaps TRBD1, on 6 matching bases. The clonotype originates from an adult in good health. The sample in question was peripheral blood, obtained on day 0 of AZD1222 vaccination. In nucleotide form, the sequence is TGCAGTGCTAGTGGACAGCTACACACAGATACGCAGTATTTT. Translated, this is CSASGQLHTDTQYF.